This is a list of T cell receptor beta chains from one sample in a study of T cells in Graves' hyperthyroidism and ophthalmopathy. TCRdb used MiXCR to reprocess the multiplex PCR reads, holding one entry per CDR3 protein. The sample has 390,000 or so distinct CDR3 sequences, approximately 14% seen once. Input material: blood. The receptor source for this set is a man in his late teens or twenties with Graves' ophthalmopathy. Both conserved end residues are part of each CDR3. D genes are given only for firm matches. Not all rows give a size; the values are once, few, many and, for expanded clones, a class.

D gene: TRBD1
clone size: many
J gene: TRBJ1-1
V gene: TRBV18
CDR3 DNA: TGTGCCAGCTCTCGCGACAGGGAGGCTGAAGCTTTCTTT
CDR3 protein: CASSRDREAEAFF

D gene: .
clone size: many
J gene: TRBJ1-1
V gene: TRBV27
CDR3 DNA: TGTGCCAGCAGTTTAACAGGAGCCCGTTTGAACACTGAAGCTTTCTTT
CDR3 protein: CASSLTGARLNTEAFF

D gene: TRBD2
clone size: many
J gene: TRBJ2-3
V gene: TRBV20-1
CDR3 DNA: TGCAGTGCATTAGCGGGAGTCACAGATACGCAGTATTTT
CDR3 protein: CSALAGVTDTQYF

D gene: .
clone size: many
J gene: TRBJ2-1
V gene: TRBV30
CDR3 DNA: TGTGCCTGGAGTACTTCCCTATACAATGAGCAGTTCTTC
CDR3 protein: CAWSTSLYNEQFF

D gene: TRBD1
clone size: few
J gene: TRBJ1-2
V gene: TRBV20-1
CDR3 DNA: TGCAGTGCTAGTCGGAACAGGGGTAACTATGGCTACACCTTC
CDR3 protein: CSASRNRGNYGYTF

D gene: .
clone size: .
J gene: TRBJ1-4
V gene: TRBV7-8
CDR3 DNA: TGTGCCAGCAGTTCTTTTCGGGGAAAGGAAGAAAAACTGTTTTTT
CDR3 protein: CASSSFRGKEEKLFF

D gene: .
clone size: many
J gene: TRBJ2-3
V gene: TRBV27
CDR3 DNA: TGTGCCAGCAGTTCTCCGCTAGGAAGCACAGATACGCAGTATTTT
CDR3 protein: CASSSPLGSTDTQYF

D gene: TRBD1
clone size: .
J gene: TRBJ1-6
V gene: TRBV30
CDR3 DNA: TGTGCCTGGGAAACTATGGACAGGGGCTCCTATAATTCACCCCTCCACTTT
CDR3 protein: CAWETMDRGSYNSPLHF

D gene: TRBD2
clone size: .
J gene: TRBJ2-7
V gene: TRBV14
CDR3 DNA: TGTGCCAGCAGCCAACCTAGCGGGATCGACAATGAGCAGTACTTC
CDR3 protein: CASSQPSGIDNEQYF

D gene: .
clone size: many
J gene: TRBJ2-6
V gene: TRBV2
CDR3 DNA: TGTGCCAGCTCCGAGGGAGCTGGGGCCAACGTCCTGACTTTC
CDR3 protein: CASSEGAGANVLTF

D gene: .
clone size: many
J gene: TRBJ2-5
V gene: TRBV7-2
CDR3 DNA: TGTGCCAGCAGCTGGAAAACTCAAGAGACCCAGTACTTC
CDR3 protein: CASSWKTQETQYF

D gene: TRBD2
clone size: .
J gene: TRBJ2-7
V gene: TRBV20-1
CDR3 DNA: TGCAGTTTACAGGGACTAGCGGGAGGGAGTAGCTCCTACGAGCAGTACTTC
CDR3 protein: CSLQGLAGGSSSYEQYF

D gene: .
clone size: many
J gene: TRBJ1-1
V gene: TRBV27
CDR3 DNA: TGTGCCAGCAGAGGCCAAAGGGGGGGGACTGAAGCTTTCTTT
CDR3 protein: CASRGQRGGTEAFF

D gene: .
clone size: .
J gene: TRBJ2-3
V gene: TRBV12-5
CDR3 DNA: TGTGCTAGTGGTTTGACCCAGGGGAGGACGGACCCAGATACGCAGTATTTT
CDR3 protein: CASGLTQGRTDPDTQYF

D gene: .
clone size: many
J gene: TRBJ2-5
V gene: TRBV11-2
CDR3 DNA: TGTGCCAGCAGCTTAGTAAGGTTGGAAGAGACCCAGTACTTC
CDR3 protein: CASSLVRLEETQYF

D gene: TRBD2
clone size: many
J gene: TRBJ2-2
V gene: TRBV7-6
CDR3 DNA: TGTGCCAGCAGCTTAGCGGCGGGGGGGCAAAACGGGGAGCTGTTTTTT
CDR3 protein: CASSLAAGGQNGELFF

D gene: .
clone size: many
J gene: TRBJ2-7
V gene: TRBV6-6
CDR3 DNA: TGTGCCAGCAGTTACTCGAGGAGCATCCACGAGCAGTACTTC
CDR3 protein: CASSYSRSIHEQYF

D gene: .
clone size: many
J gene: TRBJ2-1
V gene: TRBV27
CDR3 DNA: TGTGCCAGCAGTTTAAATCCAGGCTCCTACAATGAGCAGTTCTTC
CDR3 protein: CASSLNPGSYNEQFF

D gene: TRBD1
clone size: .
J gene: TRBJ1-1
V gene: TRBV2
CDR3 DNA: TGTGCCAGCAGGGGAGGGACAGGGTTCGCTGAAGCTTCCTTT
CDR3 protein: CASRGGTGFAEASF

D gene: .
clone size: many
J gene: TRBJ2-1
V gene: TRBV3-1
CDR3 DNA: TGTGCCAGCAGCCGAACTCCCTGGGGTGAGCAGTTCTTC
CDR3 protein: CASSRTPWGEQFF

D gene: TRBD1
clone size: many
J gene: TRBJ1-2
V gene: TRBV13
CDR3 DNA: TGTGCCAGCAGCTTAGGCAGGGGGCCGGAAGGCTACACCTTC
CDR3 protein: CASSLGRGPEGYTF

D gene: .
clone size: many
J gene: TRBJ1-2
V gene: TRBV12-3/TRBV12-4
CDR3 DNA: TGTGCCAGCAGTTCCAGGCTCAACTATGGCTACACCTTC
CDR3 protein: CASSSRLNYGYTF

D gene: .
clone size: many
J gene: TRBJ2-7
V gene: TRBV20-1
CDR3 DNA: TGCAGTGCTAGAGACAGGGCTAAGTACGAGCAGTACTTC
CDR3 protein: CSARDRAKYEQYF

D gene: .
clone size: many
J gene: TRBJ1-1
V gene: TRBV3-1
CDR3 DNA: TGTGCCAGCAGCCAAGATCAGGGAGGGGCTTTCTTT
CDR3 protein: CASSQDQGGAFF

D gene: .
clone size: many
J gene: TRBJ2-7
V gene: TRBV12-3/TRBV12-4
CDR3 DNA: TGTGCCAGCAGTTGGGGTGACAGGCTATACGAGCAGTACTTC
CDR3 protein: CASSWGDRLYEQYF

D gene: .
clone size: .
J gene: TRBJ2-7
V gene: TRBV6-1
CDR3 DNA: TGTGCCAGCAGTGAAGCCGGCAGGGGTGGAGGCGAGCAGTACTTC
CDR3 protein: CASSEAGRGGGEQYF

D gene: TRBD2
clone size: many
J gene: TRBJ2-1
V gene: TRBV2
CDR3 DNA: TGTGCCAGCAGTGAAACGCAGGGACTAGCGGGGGATGAGCAGTTCTTC
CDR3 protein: CASSETQGLAGDEQFF

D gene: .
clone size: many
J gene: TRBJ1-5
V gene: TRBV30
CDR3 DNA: TGTGCCTGGAGTGTACGGGCAGGGAAATATAGCAATCAGCCCCAGCATTTT
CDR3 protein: CAWSVRAGKYSNQPQHF

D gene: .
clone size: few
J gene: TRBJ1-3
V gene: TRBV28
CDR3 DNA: TGTGCCTGGTCCACCCCCTCTGGAAACACCATATATTTT
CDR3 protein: CAWSTPSGNTIYF

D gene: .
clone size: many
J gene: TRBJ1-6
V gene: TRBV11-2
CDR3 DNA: TGTGCCAGCACCCCCTTGGCGGCAGGGGATAATTCACCCCTCCACTTT
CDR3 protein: CASTPLAAGDNSPLHF